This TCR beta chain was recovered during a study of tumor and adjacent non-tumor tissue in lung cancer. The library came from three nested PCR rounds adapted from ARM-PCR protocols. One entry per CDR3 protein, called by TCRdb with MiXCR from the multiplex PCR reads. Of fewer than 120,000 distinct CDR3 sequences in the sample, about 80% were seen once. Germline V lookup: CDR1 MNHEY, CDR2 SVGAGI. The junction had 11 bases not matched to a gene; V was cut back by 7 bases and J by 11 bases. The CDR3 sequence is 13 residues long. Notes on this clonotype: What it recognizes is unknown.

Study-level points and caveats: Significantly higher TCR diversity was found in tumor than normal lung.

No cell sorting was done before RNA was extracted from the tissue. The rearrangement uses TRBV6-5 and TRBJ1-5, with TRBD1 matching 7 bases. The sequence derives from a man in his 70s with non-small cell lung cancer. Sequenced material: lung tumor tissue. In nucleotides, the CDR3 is TGTGCCAGCATAGACAGGGCTGGGCAGGCCCAGCATTTT. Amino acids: CASIDRAGQAQHF.